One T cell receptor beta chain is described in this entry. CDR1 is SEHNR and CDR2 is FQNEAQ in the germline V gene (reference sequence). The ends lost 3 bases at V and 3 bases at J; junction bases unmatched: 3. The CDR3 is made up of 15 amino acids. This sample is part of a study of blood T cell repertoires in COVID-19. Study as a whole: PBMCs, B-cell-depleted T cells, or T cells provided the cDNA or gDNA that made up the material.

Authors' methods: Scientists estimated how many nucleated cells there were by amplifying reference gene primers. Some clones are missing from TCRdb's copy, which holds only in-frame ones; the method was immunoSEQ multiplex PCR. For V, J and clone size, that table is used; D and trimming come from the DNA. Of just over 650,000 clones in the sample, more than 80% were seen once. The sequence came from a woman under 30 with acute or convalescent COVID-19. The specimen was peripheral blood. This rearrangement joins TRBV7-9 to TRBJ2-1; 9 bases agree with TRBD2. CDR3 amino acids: CASSFSGGLYNEQFF. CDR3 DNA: TGTGCCAGCAGCTTCAGCGGGGGGCTCTACAATGAGCAGTTCTTC. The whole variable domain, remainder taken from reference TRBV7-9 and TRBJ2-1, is DTGVSQNPRHKITKRGQNVTFRCDPISEHNRLYWYRQTLGQGPEFLTYFQNEAQLEKSRLLSDRFSAERPKGSFSTLEIQRTEQGDSAMYLCASSFSGGLYNEQFFGPGTRLTVL.